Here is one T cell receptor beta chain with its context. Its antigen is as yet unknown. The CDR3 has 18 amino acids. Germline V lookup: CDR1 SGHNT, CDR2 YENEEA. Trimming took 1 base from V and 2 from J, leaving 15 bases between them. This record belongs to a study of cytomegalovirus exposure and HLA in healthy donors. Overall study results and limits: Analyses of presence/absence relied on an assumption of roughly uniform sequencing depth across donors.

Primers included in the PCR were 60 Vbeta and 13 Jbeta primers. Repertoires were generated with immunoSEQ multiplex PCR, while TCRdb's copy carries only in-frame clones and drops some. The sample includes about 150,000 clones, roughly 80% of them seen just once. Sequenced material: PBMCs. This sequence originates from a woman under 40 in good health and CMV-seronegative. The genes are TRBV11-3 and TRBJ2-6, with D tentatively TRBD1 (5 bases). CDR3 amino acids: CASSLGLSKGPGANVLTF. The CDR3, as DNA: TGTGCCAGCAGCTTAGGTCTGTCCAAGGGGCCTGGGGCCAACGTCCTGACTTTC.